This T cell receptor beta chain was captured by sequencing in a study of cytomegalovirus exposure and HLA in healthy donors. Regarding the study as a whole: Many donors shared some public TCRs, even though most TCR sequences were rare.

The CDR3 covers 16 residues. V shed 0 bases, J shed 4 bases, and the junction held 5 bases outside the gene matches. The germline CDR1 and CDR2 sequences are SGHVS and FNYEAQ. For this clone: Its target is not known.

This table comes from immunoSEQ multiplex PCR, and its TCRdb copy is limited to in-frame clones, with some not included. The sample lists 100,000 to 150,000 clones; around 90% were seen once. The clonotype was recovered from a woman aged 18-35 years in good health and CMV-seronegative. J is TRBJ2-2 and V is TRBV7-6; 7 bases map to TRBD1. Material: PBMCs. CDR3 amino acids: CASSLATGFGTGELFF. Here the CDR3 DNA reads TGTGCCAGCAGCTTAGCGACAGGGTTTGGCACCGGGGAGCTGTTTTTT.